These T cell receptor beta chains were read from a single sample in a study of TIL therapy for anti-PD-1-resistant metastatic lung cancer. Sequencing was performed with immunoSEQ multiplex PCR; in TCRdb, only in-frame clones are kept and a portion is missing. The data contain 55,000 or so clones, 81% of them singletons. Sequencing used blood, obtained at baseline. The receptors derive from a person aged 25-85 years with non-small cell lung cancer. The CDR3 runs from the conserved cysteine through the conserved F or W. Fields, in order: J gene, D gene, clone size, V gene, CDR3 DNA, CDR3 protein. D genes are given only for firm matches. Some rows mark clone size as missing; the rest say once, few, many or name a class of expanded clone.

>TRBJ1-2|TRBD1|few|TRBV7-2
TGTGCCAGCAGCTTAGCGGGACAGCTCTATGGCTACACCTTC
CASSLAGQLYGYTF
>TRBJ2-7|TRBD2|.|TRBV7-2
TGTGCCAGCAGCGTTGGGGGGGCCTACGAGCAGTACTTC
CASSVGGAYEQYF
>TRBJ1-4|.|once|TRBV3-1/TRBV3-2
TGTGCCAGCAGCCAAGACGCGGCGATGGAACTGTTTTTT
CASSQDAAMELFF
>TRBJ2-3|.|.|TRBV6-5
TGTGCCAGCAGTTTCTCTGGGTACGGCACAGATACGCAGTATTTT
CASSFSGYGTDTQYF
>TRBJ1-5|TRBD1|.|TRBV9
TGTGCCAGCAGCGCACGGACAGGAGAAGGGCCCCAGCATTTT
CASSARTGEGPQHF
>TRBJ2-5|TRBD2|.|TRBV7-8
TGTGCCAGCAGCTTACCGAGCGGGGGGGCGGAGACCCAGTACTTC
CASSLPSGGAETQYF
>TRBJ1-1|.|.|TRBV6-6
TGTGCCAGCAGTTACGCGATTGAGTACGCTGAAGCTTTCTTT
CASSYAIEYAEAFF
>TRBJ1-5|TRBD1|.|TRBV28
TGTGCCAGCAGCCCTCCCCAGGGGGCGATGCAGCCCCAGCATTTT
CASSPPQGAMQPQHF
>TRBJ2-7|.|once|TRBV6-1
TGTGCCAGCAGTGATGCCAGGACGGGCTGGGATTACGAGCAGTACTTC
CASSDARTGWDYEQYF
>TRBJ2-7|.|.|TRBV19
TGTGCCAGTAGTCCCTCTAGGGCGGTGTTGGACGAGCAGTACTTC
CASSPSRAVLDEQYF
>TRBJ1-5|.|once|TRBV19
TGTGCCAGTAGTATAAGTTCCGGACAGTTCAATAGCAATCAGCCCCAGCATTTT
CASSISSGQFNSNQPQHF
>TRBJ2-1|TRBD2|.|TRBV7-3
TGTGCCAGCAGCCCAAAGGGACTAGCGGGGGGGCGCAATGAGCAGTTCTTC
CASSPKGLAGGRNEQFF
>TRBJ2-2|TRBD2|.|TRBV4-1
TGCGCCAGCAGCCAGGCGGTGGCGGGGGGCCACACCGGGGAGCTGTTTTTT
CASSQAVAGGHTGELFF
>TRBJ2-3|TRBD2|.|TRBV28
TGTGCCAGCAGTCCTCTAGCGGGAGGGCCAAGTACAGATACGCAGTATTTT
CASSPLAGGPSTDTQYF
>TRBJ1-1|.|few|TRBV25-1
TGTGCCAGCAGTGAATCTCCCACAGCTTTTGGAGCTTTCTTT
CASSESPTAFGAFF
>TRBJ2-7|TRBD2|.|TRBV9
TGTGCCAGCAGCCCAGGGGGGACTAGCTTTGGATCCGAGCAGTACTTC
CASSPGGTSFGSEQYF
>TRBJ1-2|.|.|TRBV5-6
TGTGCCAGCAGCCCGGGGGATGGCTACACCTTC
CASSPGDGYTF
>TRBJ2-7|.|.|TRBV4-1
TGCGCCAGCAGCCAAGAGGGGGGAGTACGTGGGTTGACCCAAAGCTCCTACGAGCAGTACTTC
CASSQEGGVRGLTQSSYEQYF
>TRBJ2-7|.|.|TRBV11-2
TGTGCCAGCAGCCCGGGCGCCTTAGACTCCTACGAGCAGTACTTC
CASSPGALDSYEQYF
>TRBJ2-7|.|.|TRBV4-2
TGTGCCAGCAGCCAAGAAGCAGGTTCCTACGAGCAGTACTTC
CASSQEAGSYEQYF
>TRBJ2-1|.|.|TRBV6-6
TGTGCCAGCAGCACCAGCTCCTACAATGAGCAGTTCTTC
CASSTSSYNEQFF
>TRBJ2-3|TRBD1|.|TRBV29-1
TGCAGCGTAGCTTCGACAGGGGGCTCAGATACGCAGTATTTT
CSVASTGGSDTQYF
>TRBJ2-7|TRBD2|.|TRBV4-2
TGTGCCAGCAGCCAAGGAATTAGCGGGCCCTCCTACGAGCAGTACTTC
CASSQGISGPSYEQYF
>TRBJ1-5|TRBD1|few|TRBV5-6
TGTGCCAGCAGCTTCGGACAGGAGCCCCAGCATTTT
CASSFGQEPQHF
>TRBJ1-5|TRBD1|.|TRBV7-9
TGTGCCAGCAGCCTGGGGGACAGGGGGCCTTTTAGCAATCAGCCCCAGCATTTT
CASSLGDRGPFSNQPQHF
>TRBJ2-3|.|.|TRBV30
TGTGCCTGGAGACCCATGGATACGCAGTATTTT
CAWRPMDTQYF
>TRBJ2-3|TRBD2|once|TRBV19
TGTGCCAGTAGTACGCCACTAGCGGGAGCTTACACAGATACGCAGTATTTT
CASSTPLAGAYTDTQYF
>TRBJ2-1|TRBD2|.|TRBV5-1
TGCGCCAGCAGCTTGGGGGCTAGCGGGGAGGGTGAGCAGTTCTTC
CASSLGASGEGEQFF
>TRBJ2-7|.|.|TRBV7-9
TGTGCCAGCAGCTTATCTCGATCCGAGCAGTACTTC
CASSLSRSEQYF
>TRBJ1-1|TRBD1|.|TRBV27
TGTGCCAGCAGTTCACCGCACAGGGGCGCTGAAGCTTTCTTT
CASSSPHRGAEAFF
>TRBJ1-5|.|.|TRBV28
TGTGCCAGCAGAGACAGCCGCAATCAGCCCCAGCATTTT
CASRDSRNQPQHF
>TRBJ2-3|TRBD2|once|TRBV4-3
TGCGCCAGCAGCCAAGATCTCCCGGGACTAGCGGGAGATACGCAGTATTTT
CASSQDLPGLAGDTQYF
>TRBJ2-1|TRBD2|.|TRBV6-5
TGTGCCAGCAGTTTAGGACTAGCTGGCAATGAGCAGTTCTTC
CASSLGLAGNEQFF
>TRBJ2-3|.|.|TRBV9
TGTGCCAGCAGCGTACCCGGGGTCACAGATACGCAGTATTTT
CASSVPGVTDTQYF
>TRBJ2-6|.|.|TRBV18
TGTGCCAGCTCACCTGCCCTCTCTGGGGCCAACGTCCTGACTTTC
CASSPALSGANVLTF
>TRBJ1-6|TRBD1|once|TRBV30
TGTGCCGGAACAGGGGGTTATAATTCACCCCTCCACTTT
CAGTGGYNSPLHF
>TRBJ2-5|.|.|TRBV3-1/TRBV3-2
TGTGCCAGCAGCGCTAGGGGAAACCGCGTTGAGACCCAGTACTTC
CASSARGNRVETQYF
>TRBJ2-4|.|.|TRBV5-4
TGTGCCAGCAGTCCACCGGGAACCCCAGGGGACATTCAGTACTTC
CASSPPGTPGDIQYF
>TRBJ2-3|TRBD1|.|TRBV27
TGTGCCAGTAGACAGGGGGTCACAGATACGCAGTATTTT
CASRQGVTDTQYF
>TRBJ1-4|.|once|TRBV19
TGTGCCAGTAGTTCAGGAGATACTGATGAAAAACTGTTTTTT
CASSSGDTDEKLFF
>TRBJ2-1|.|.|TRBV28
TGTGCCAGCAGTTCGTATCTTGAGGAGCAGTTCTTC
CASSSYLEEQFF
>TRBJ2-7|.|.|TRBV12-3/TRBV12-4
TGTGCCAGCAGTTTAGGCAGGGAGACGTACTTC
CASSLGRETYF
>TRBJ1-6|TRBD1|.|TRBV18
TGTGCCAGCTCACCCGAAAGACAGGGTTATTCACCCCTCCACTTT
CASSPERQGYSPLHF
>TRBJ1-6|.|.|TRBV5-1
TGCGCCAGCAGCAGCCGGGATGTCAATTCACCCCTCCACTTT
CASSSRDVNSPLHF
>TRBJ1-6|.|few|TRBV28
TGTGCCAGCAGTTTAGTGGACTATTCACCCCTCCACTTT
CASSLVDYSPLHF
>TRBJ2-2|.|.|TRBV19
TGTGCCAGTAGTAACCGGAACACCGGGGAGCTGTTTTTT
CASSNRNTGELFF
>TRBJ1-5|.|.|TRBV6-1
TGTGCCAGCAGTGAAGCGCTTCGGTGGGGCAATCAGCCCCAGCATTTT
CASSEALRWGNQPQHF
>TRBJ2-3|.|few|TRBV4-2
TGTGCCAGCTGGGGGACAGATACGCAGTATTTT
CASWGTDTQYF
>TRBJ1-4|.|.|TRBV7-9
TGTGCCAGCAGCTTTAGAAATTGGAGAACAACTAATGAAAAACTGTTTTTT
CASSFRNWRTTNEKLFF
>TRBJ2-1|TRBD2|.|TRBV6-5
TGTGCCAGCAGTTATTCGGGACTAGGCTACAATGAGCAGTTCTTC
CASSYSGLGYNEQFF
>TRBJ2-7|TRBD1|.|TRBV15
TGTGCCACCAGCAGTTGGGACAGGGCCTACGAGCAGTACTTC
CATSSWDRAYEQYF